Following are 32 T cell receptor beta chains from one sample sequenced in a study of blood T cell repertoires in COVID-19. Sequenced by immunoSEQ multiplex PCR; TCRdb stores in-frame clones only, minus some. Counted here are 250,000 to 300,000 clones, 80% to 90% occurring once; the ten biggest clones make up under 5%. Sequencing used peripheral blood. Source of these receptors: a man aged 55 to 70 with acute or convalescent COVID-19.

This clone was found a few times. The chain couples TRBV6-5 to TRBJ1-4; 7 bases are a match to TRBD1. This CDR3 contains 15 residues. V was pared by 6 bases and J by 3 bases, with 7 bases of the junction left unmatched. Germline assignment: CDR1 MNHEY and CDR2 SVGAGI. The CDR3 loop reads CASSLIGTANEKLFF. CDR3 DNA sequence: TGTGCCAGCAGCCTTATCGGGACAGCTAATGAAAAACTGTTTTTT.

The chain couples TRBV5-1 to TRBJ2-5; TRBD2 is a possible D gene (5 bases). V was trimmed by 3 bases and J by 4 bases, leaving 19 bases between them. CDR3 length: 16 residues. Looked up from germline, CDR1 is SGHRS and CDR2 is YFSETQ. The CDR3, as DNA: TGCGCCAGCAGCTGGACTCAACCGACCCAAGGAGAGACCCAGTACTTC. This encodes CASSWTQPTQGETQYF.

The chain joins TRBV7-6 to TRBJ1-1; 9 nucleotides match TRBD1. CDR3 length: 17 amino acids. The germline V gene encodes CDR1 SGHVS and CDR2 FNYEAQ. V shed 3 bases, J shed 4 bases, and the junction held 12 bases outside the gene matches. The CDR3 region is CASSFPDRGGLSTEAFF. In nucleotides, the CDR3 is TGTGCCAGCAGCTTTCCAGACAGGGGGGGACTTAGCACTGAAGCTTTCTTT.

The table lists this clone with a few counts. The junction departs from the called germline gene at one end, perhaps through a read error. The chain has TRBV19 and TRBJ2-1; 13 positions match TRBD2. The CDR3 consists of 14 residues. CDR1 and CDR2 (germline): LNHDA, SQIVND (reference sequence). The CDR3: CASSAGTSGTAPVF. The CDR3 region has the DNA TGTGCCAGTAGCGCCGGGACTAGCGGGACGGCCCCGGTCTTC.

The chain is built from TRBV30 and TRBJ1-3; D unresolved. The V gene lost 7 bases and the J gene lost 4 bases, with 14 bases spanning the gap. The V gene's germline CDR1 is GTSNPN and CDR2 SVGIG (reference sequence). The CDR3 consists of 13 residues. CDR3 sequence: CAYRSWRGNTIYF. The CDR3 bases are TGTGCCTACCGAAGCTGGAGGGGAAACACCATATATTTT.

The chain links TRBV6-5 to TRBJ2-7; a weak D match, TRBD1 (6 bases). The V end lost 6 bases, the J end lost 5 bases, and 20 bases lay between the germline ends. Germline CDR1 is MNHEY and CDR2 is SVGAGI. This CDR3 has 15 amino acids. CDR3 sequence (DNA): TGTGCCAGCAGGATTGGGACAAGGTATGACCACGAGCAGTACTTC. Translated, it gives CASRIGTRYDHEQYF.

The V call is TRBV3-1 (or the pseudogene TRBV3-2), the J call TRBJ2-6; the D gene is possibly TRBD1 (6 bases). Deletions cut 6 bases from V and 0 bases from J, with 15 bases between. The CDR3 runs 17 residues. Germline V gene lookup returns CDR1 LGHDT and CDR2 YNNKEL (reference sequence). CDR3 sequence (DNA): TGTGCCAGCAGAAGGACAGCGGATAACTCTGGGGCCAACGTCCTGACTTTC. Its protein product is CASRRTADNSGANVLTF.

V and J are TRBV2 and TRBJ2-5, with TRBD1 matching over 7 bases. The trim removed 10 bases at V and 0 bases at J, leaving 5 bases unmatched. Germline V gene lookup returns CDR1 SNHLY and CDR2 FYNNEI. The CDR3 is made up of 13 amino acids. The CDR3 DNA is TGTGCCACAACCGGGACAGACCAAGAGACCCAGTACTTC. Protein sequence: CATTGTDQETQYF.

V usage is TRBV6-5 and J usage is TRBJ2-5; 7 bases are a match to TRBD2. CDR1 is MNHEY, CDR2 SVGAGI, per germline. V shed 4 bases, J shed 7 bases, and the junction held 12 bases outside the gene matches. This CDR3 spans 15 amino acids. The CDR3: CASSSTGTTSGTQYF. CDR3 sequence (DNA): TGTGCCAGCAGTTCCACCGGGACTACCAGTGGGACCCAGTACTTC.

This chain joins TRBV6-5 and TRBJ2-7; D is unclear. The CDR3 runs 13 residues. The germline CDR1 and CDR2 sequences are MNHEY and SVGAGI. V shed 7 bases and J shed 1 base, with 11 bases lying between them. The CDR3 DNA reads TGTGCCAGCAATTCGGTCGGTTCCTACGAGCAGTACTTC. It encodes CASNSVGSYEQYF.

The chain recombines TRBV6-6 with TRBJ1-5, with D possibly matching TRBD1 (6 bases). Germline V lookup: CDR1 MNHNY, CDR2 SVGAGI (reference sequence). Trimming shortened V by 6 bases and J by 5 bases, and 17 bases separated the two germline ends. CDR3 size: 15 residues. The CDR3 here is CASRDPTGGYQPQHF. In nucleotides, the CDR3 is TGTGCCAGCAGGGATCCGACGGGGGGCTATCAGCCCCAGCATTTT.

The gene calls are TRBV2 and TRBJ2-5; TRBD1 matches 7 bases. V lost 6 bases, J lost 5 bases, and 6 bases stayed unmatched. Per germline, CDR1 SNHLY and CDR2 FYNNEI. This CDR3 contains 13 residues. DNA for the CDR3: TGTGCCAGCAGGGCTGGGACAGCGGAGACCCAGTACTTC. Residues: CASRAGTAETQYF.

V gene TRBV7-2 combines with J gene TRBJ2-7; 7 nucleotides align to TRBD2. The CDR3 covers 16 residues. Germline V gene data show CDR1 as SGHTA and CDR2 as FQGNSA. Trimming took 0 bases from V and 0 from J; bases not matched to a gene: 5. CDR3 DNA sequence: TGTGCCAGCAGCTTAGCGGGGGGGAGGAACTCCTACGAGCAGTACTTC. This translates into CASSLAGGRNSYEQYF.

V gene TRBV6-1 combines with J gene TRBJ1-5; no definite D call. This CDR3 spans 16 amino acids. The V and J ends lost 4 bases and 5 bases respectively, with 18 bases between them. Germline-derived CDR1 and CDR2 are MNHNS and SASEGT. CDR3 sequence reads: CASSGPERGKDQPQHF. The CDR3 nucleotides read TGTGCCAGCAGTGGGCCTGAACGGGGTAAGGATCAGCCCCAGCATTTT.

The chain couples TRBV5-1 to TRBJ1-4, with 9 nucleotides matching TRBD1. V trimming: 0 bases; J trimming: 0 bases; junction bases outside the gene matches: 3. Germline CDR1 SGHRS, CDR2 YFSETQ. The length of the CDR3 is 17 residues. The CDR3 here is CASSLGGQGSTNEKLFF. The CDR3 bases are TGCGCCAGCAGCTTGGGGGGACAGGGATCAACTAATGAAAAACTGTTTTTT.

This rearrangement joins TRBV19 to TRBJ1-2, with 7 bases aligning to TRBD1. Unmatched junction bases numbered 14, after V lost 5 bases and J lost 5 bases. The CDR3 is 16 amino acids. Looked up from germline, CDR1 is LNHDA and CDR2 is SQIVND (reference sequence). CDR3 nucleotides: TGTGCCAGTAGTCTCCTACAGGGGTCGGTTGGATATGGCTACACCTTC. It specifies CASSLLQGSVGYGYTF.

CDR3 coding DNA: TGTGCCAGCAGGGTACAGGGGGCGGCTGAAGCTTTCTTT. As protein: CASRVQGAAEAFF. This rearrangement joins TRBV12-3 or TRBV12-4 to TRBJ1-1; 9 bases align to TRBD1. The CDR3 contains 13 residues. V shed 6 bases and J 6 bases; nucleotides not matched to a gene: 5.

CDR3 DNA: TGTGCCAGCACCCCGACAGGGAGCTCCTACGAGCAGTACTTC. This sequence encodes CASTPTGSSYEQYF. V gene TRBV3-1 (or the pseudogene TRBV3-2) combines with J gene TRBJ2-7; 7 bases match TRBD1. Losses at the gene ends were 7 bases for V and 0 bases for J; bases not matched to a gene: 6. From germline, CDR1 is LGHDT and CDR2 YNNKEL (reference sequence). This CDR3 is built from 14 residues.

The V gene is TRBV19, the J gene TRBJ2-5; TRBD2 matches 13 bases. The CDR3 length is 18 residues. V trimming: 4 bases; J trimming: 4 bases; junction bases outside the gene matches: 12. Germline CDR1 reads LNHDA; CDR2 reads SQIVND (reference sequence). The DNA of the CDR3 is TGTGCCAGTAGTACTTCGGGGACTAGCGGGACGGGTCGAGAGACCCAGTACTTC. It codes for CASSTSGTSGTGRETQYF.

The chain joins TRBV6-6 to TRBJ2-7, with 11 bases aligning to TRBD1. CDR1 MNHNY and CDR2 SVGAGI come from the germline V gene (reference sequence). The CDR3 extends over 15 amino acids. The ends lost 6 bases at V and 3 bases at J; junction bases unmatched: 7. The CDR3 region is CASSSGTGGYYEQYF. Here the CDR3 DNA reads TGTGCCAGCAGCTCTGGGACAGGGGGTTACTACGAGCAGTACTTC.

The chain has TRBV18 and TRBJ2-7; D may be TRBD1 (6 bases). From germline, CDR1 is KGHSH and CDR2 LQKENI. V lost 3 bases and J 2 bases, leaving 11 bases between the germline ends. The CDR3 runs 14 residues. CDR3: CASSPIRDTYEQYF. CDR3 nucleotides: TGTGCCAGCTCACCGATCCGGGACACCTACGAGCAGTACTTC. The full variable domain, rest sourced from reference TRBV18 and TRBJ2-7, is NAGVMQNPRHLVRRRGQEARLRCSPMKGHSHVYWYRQLPEEGLKFMVYLQKENIIDESGMPKERFSAEFPKEGPSILRIQQVVRGDSAAYFCASSPIRDTYEQYFGPGTRLTVT.

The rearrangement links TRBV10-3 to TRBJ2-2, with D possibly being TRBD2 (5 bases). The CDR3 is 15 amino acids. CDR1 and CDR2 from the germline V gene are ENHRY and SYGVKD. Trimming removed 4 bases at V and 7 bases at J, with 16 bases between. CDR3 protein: CAISVREGTNGELFF. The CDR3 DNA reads TGTGCCATCAGTGTTAGAGAGGGAACGAACGGGGAGCTGTTTTTT.

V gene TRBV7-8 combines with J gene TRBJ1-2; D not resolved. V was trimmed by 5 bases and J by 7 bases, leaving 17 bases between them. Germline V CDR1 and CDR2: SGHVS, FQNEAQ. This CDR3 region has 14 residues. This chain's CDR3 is CASSPTSGVVGYTF. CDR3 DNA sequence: TGTGCCAGCAGCCCCACGTCCGGGGTTGTTGGCTACACCTTC. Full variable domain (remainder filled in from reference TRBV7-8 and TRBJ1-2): GAGVSQSPRYKVAKRGQDVALRCDPISGHVSLFWYQQALGQGPEFLTYFQNEAQLDKSGLPSDRFFAERPEGSVSTLKIQRTQQEDSAVYLCASSPTSGVVGYTFGSGTRLTVV.

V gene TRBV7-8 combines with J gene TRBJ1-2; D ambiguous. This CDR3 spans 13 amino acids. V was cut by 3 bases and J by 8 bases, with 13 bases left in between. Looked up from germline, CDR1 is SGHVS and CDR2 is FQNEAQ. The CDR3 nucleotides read TGTGCCAGCAGCTTTACGAGGTCACGGGGCTACACCTTC. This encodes CASSFTRSRGYTF.

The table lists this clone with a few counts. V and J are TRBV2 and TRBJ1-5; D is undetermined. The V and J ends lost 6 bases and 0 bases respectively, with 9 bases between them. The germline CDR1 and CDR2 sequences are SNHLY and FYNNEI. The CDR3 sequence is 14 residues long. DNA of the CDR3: TGTGCCAGCAGAGGAGGGAGTAGCAATCAGCCCCAGCATTTT. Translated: CASRGGSSNQPQHF.

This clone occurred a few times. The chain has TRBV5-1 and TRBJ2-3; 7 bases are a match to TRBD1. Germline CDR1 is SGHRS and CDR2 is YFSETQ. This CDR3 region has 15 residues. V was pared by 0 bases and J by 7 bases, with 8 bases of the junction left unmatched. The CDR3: CASSLEHRGSNTQYF. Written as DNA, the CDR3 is TGCGCCAGCAGCTTGGAGCACAGGGGTTCAAATACGCAGTATTTT.

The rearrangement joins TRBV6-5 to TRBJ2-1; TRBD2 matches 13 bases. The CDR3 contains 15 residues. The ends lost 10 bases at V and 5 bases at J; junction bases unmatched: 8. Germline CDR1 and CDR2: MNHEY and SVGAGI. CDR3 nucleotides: TGTGCCATTTCCCTCGGGACTAGCGGGAACAATGAGCAGTTCTTC. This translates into CAISLGTSGNNEQFF.

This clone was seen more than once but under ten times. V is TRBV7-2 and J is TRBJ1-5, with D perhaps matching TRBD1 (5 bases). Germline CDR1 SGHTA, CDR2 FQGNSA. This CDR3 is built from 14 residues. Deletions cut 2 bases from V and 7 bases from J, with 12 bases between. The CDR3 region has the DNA TGTGCCAGCAGCTTATTGGGGGGTGGACAGCCCCAGCATTTT. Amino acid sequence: CASSLLGGGQPQHF.

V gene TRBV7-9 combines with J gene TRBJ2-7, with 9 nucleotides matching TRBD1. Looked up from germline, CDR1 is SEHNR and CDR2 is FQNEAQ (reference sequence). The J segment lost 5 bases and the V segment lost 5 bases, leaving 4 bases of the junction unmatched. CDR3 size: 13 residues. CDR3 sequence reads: CASSGQGLDEQYF. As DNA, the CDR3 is TGTGCCAGCAGCGGACAGGGGCTCGACGAGCAGTACTTC.

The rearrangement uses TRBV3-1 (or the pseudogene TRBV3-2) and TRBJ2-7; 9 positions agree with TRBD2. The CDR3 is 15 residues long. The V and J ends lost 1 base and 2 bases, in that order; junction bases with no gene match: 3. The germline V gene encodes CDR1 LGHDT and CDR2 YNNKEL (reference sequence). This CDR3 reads CASSQGLAGPYEQYF. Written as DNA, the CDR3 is TGTGCCAGCAGCCAAGGGCTAGCGGGGCCCTACGAGCAGTACTTC.

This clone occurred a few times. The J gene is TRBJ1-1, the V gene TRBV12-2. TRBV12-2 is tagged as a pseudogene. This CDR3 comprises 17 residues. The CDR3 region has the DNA TGTGCAAGTCGCTTTGGTAGTACTATGGAGCGGAACACTGAAGCTTTCTTT. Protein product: CASRFGSTMERNTEAFF.

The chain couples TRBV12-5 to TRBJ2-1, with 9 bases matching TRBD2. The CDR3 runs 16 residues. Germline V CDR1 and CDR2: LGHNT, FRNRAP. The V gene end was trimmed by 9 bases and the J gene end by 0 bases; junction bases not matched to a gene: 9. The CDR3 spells CASIRAGGLSYNEQFF. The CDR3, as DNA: TGTGCTAGCATCAGAGCGGGGGGCCTCTCCTACAATGAGCAGTTCTTC.